This TCR beta chain was captured in a study of blood T cells in healthy people across ages (dated by TCRdb to between 2014 and 2017). Some background on the complete study: In model experiments, template switching captured roughly one uniquely barcoded TCR beta cDNA molecule for every two T cells. To track age-related changes in TCR beta repertoire diversity, the study relied on deep sequencing normalized with unique cDNA molecular identifiers. The donors were divided into four age groups: young (average approximately 17 years), middle-aged (about 40), aged (about 60) and long-lived (82). To avoid experimental bias, donors of different ages were distributed randomly across sequencing lanes. Two additional independent replicas of 1 million unique cDNA reads from the same blood draw were analyzed for two donors (one aged 18 to 30 and one aged 80 or older). Findings and caveats that apply to the study as a whole: Compared with the aged group, more naive CD4+ T cells, fewer expanded clones and increased TCR diversity were shown by the long-lived group, suggesting age selection. As age increased, observed TCR beta diversity per million T cells dropped in a roughly linear way, and a significant reduction was already evident by age about 40. Donor CMV infection status was unknown, potentially confounding age-related changes in expanded clonotypes. A strong correlation was found between observed TCR beta diversity and the percentage of naive T cells measured by flow cytometry. Estimates of total diversity based on one million sequenced T cells were regarded as lower bounds and as underestimates. Because profiling used bulk unsorted PBMCs, naive and antigen-experienced compartments could not be compared conclusively.

The CDR3 starts with the cysteine, ends with the phenylalanine, and has 15 residues. Only the CDR3 region is kept as DNA, spanning 45 bases read in frame from base 1. Via the germline V gene, CDR1 is SGHAT and CDR2 FQNNGV. At the junction V is shortened by 3 bases and J by 8 bases; bases outside the gene matches: 5. The roughly 39 donors, aged about 6 to 100 years, were systemically healthy Caucasian individuals from Russia. Around 9.7 milliliters of peripheral blood were collected from each donor into EDTA-treated Vacutainer tubes. Ficoll-Paque density-gradient centrifugation was used to isolate PBMCs, with at least 7 million obtained per sample. Trizol reagent was used to extract total RNA from the PBMCs, yielding at least 5.5 micrograms per sample. For every donor, an aliquot of PBMCs went through flow cytometry to measure the percentages of naive CD45RAhigh/CD27high T cells. The library was made by 5' RACE. TCRdb names Illumina HiSeq 2500 as the instrument used. A second PCR of roughly 7 to 12 cycles was performed with a sample-barcoded 5' primer and a J-beta primer mix. A unique molecular identifier was introduced onto each TCR beta cDNA molecule by a template-switch 5' adaptor carrying 12 random nucleotides. At least 2.5 million CDR3-containing paired-end reads were obtained from each sample. All of the RNA was converted into first-strand cDNA using the Mint cDNA synthesis kit, with a TRBC-specific oligonucleotide serving as the primer. Following uracil-DNA glycosylase treatment, a first 18-cycle PCR with universal primers M1SS and BC2_uni_R was performed on all cDNA. The paper's processing steps were these. Normalization of each sample was performed by random selection of 1 million high-quality reads, each carrying a distinct molecular identifier. Instead of being binned into consensus sequences, reads that shared molecular identifiers were thrown out. MiTCR, set to a Q25 quality threshold and the strictest error-elimination algorithm, was used for CDR3 identification, clonotype clustering and error correction. Lower-bound total TCR beta diversity was estimated with a nonparametric unseen species model using Euler transformation. In-frame beta chains were kept once TCRdb had trimmed the public reads at Q25 with fastp and called clones with MiXCR. Identical CDR3 proteins give one entry, which carries the most common genes and DNA. It is TCRdb's table, rather than the study itself, that gives the V and J calls and clone size. Within this sample are roughly 1.5 million distinct CDR3 sequences, with 35% to 45% of them counted one time only. The ten largest clones represent roughly 3.7% of the sample.

Note on this clonotype: Its cognate antigen has yet to be identified. No base-level quality is on record; no much larger clone is a single base apart.

This sequence was found in a woman aged 18-29 years in good health. Material: blood. This chain joins TRBV11-2 to TRBJ2-1; TRBD2 fits 12 bases in the junction. The CDR3 loop reads CASSFLAGGPYEQFF. Read as DNA, the sequence is TGTGCCAGCAGCTTTCTAGCGGGGGGGCCCTATGAGCAGTTCTTC. The CDR3 plus the reference TRBV11-2 and TRBJ2-1 genes for the other parts give the full variable domain: EAGVAQSPRYKIIEKRQSVAFWCNPISGHATLYWYQQILGQGPKLLIQFQNNGVVDDSQLPKDRFSAERLKGVDSTLKIQPAKLEDSAVYLCASSFLAGGPYEQFFGPGTRLTVL.